This is a list of T cell receptor beta chains from one sample in a study of CD8+CD57+ T cells in acquired aplastic anemia. MiXCR, run by TCRdb on the reads, gives a single entry per CDR3 protein. The sample contains 55,000 to 60,000 distinct CDR3 sequences, approximately 50% of which appear only once. Input material: sorted CD4+, CD8+, or CD8+CD57+ T cells (not recorded which) from PBMCs. The source is a human donor with aplastic anemia. Both conserved end residues are part of each CDR3. A D gene is named only where the DNA matches it firmly. Not every row has a clone size; where given, it reads once, few, many or a size class.

clone_size	v_call	j_call	d_call	cdr3_aa	cdr3_nt
few	TRBV4-2	TRBJ1-2	TRBD1	CASSPGPTGSANGYTF	TGTGCCAGCAGCCCCGGGCCGACAGGGAGCGCTAATGGCTACACCTTC
-	TRBV7-2	TRBJ2-7	-	CASSLGNEQYF	TGTGCCAGCAGCTTAGGTAACGAGCAGTACTTC
medium-sized	TRBV10-3	TRBJ1-4	-	CAISESTVEKLFF	TGTGCCATCAGTGAATCGACGGTTGAAAAACTGTTTTTT
-	TRBV2	TRBJ1-4	-	CASRPAGHDSNEKLFF	TGTGCCAGCAGGCCAGCAGGACACGACTCCAATGAAAAACTGTTTTTT
-	TRBV19	TRBJ2-2	-	CASNLQGGGGELFF	TGTGCCAGCAACCTACAGGGGGGGGGCGGGGAGCTGTTTTTT
many	TRBV7-9	TRBJ1-6	-	CASSLDRVGYNSPLHF	TGTGCCAGCAGCTTAGACCGGGTCGGCTATAATTCACCCCTCCACTTT
many	TRBV5-1	TRBJ2-2	-	CASSLEGPSNTGELFF	TGCGCCAGCAGCTTGGAAGGTCCTTCGAACACCGGGGAGCTGTTTTTT
-	TRBV2	TRBJ1-2	TRBD1	CASRGNRGTNYGYTF	TGTGCCAGCAGGGGAAACAGGGGAACTAACTATGGCTACACCTTC
many	TRBV11-2	TRBJ2-3	-	CASSPLGWGTDTQYF	TGTGCCAGCAGCCCACTGGGGTGGGGCACAGATACGCAGTATTTT
many	TRBV7-9	TRBJ1-2	-	CASSPPSTPSNYGYTF	TGTGCCAGCAGCCCACCTTCGACACCCAGTAACTATGGCTACACCTTC